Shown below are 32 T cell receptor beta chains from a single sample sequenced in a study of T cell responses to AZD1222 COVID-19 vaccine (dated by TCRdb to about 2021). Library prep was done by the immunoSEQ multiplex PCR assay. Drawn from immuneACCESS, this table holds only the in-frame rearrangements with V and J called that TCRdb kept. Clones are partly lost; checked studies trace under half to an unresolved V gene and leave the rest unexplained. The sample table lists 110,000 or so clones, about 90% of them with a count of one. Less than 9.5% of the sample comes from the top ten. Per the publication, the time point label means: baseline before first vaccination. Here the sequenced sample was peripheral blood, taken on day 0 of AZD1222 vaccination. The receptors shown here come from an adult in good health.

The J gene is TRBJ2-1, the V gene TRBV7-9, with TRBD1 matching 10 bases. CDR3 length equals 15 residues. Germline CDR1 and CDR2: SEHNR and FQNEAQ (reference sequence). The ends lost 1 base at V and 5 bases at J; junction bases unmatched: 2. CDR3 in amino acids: CASSLGTGGDNEQFF. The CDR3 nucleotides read TGTGCCAGCAGCTTAGGGACAGGGGGGGACAATGAGCAGTTCTTC.

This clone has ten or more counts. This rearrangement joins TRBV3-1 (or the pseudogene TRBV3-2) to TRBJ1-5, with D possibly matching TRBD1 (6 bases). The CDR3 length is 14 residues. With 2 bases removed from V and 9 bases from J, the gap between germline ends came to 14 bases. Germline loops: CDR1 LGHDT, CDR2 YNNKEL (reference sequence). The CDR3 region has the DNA TGTGCCAGCAGCCAACGGACAAGGGGGAGGCCCCAGCATTTT. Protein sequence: CASSQRTRGRPQHF.

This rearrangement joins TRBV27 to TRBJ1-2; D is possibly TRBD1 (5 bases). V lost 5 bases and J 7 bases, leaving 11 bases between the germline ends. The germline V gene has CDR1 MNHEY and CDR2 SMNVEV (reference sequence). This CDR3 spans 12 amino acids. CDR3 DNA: TGTGCCAGCAGTACGACAGATCCTGGCTACACCTTC. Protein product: CASSTTDPGYTF.

The CDR3 bases are TGTGCCAGCAGCTTGGGACTGGCTCTAGGTGAGCAGTTCTTC. Translating gives CASSLGLALGEQFF. The chain employs TRBV11-2 and TRBJ2-1; D might be TRBD2 (6 bases). The CDR3 is 14 residues long. Germline CDR1 SGHAT, CDR2 FQNNGV. V was pared by 3 bases and J by 9 bases, with 15 bases between.

In nucleotides, the CDR3 is TGTGCCAGCAGCTTGGTGGGGGCCAACGTCCTGACTTTC. Translation gives CASSLVGANVLTF. The J gene is TRBJ2-6, the V gene TRBV5-4, with D hard to call. The V gene's germline CDR1 is SGHNT and CDR2 YYREEE (reference sequence). CDR3 length: 13 amino acids. V was pared by 0 bases and J by 4 bases, with 2 bases between.

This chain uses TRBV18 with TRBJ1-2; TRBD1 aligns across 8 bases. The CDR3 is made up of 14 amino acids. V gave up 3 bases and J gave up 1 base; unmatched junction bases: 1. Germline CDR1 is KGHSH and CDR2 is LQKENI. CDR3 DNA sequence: TGTGCCAGCTCACCGGGACAGGTTAACTATGGCTACACCTTC. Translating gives CASSPGQVNYGYTF.

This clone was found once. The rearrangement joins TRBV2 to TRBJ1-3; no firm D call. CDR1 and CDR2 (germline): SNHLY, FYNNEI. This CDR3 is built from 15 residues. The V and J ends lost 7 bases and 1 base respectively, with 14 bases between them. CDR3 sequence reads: CASTVQPESGNTIYF. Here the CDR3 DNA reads TGTGCCAGCACAGTTCAACCGGAGTCTGGAAACACCATATATTTT.

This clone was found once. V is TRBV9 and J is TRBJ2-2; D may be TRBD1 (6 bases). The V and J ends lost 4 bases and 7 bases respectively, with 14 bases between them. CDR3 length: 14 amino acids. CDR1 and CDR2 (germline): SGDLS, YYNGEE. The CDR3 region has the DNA TGTGCCAGCAGCCAAACAGGGAACTACGGGGAGCTGTTTTTT. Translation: CASSQTGNYGELFF.

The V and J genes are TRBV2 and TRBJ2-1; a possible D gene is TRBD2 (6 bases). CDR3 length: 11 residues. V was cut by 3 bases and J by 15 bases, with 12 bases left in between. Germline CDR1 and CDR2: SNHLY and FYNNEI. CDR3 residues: CASSEVTRGFF. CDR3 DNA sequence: TGTGCCAGCAGTGAGGTCACGCGGGGGTTCTTC.

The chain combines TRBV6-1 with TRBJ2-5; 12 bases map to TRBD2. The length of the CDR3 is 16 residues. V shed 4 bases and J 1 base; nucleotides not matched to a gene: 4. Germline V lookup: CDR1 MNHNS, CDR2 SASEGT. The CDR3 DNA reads TGTGCCAGCAGTGTCGCGACTAGCGGGGGCCAAGAGACCCAGTACTTC. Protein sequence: CASSVATSGGQETQYF.

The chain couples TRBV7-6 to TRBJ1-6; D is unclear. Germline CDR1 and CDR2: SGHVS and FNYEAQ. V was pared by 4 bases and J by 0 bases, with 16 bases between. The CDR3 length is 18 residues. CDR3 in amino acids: CASSSRLGGSSYNSPLHF. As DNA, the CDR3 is TGTGCCAGCAGCTCCCGTCTCGGAGGGAGCTCCTATAATTCACCCCTCCACTTT.

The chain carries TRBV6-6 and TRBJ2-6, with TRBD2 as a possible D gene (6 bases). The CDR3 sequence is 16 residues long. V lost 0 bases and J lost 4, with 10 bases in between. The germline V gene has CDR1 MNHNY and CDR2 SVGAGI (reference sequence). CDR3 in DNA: TGTGCCAGCAGTTACTCTCCGGGAGCCGGGGCCAACGTCCTGACTTTC. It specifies CASSYSPGAGANVLTF.

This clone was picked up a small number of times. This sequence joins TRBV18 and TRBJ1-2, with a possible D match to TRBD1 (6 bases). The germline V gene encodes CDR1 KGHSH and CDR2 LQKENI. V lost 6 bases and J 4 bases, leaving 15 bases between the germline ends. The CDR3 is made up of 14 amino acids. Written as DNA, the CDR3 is TGTGCCAGCTCCGGACAGACGGGTAGCTATGGCTACACCTTC. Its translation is CASSGQTGSYGYTF.

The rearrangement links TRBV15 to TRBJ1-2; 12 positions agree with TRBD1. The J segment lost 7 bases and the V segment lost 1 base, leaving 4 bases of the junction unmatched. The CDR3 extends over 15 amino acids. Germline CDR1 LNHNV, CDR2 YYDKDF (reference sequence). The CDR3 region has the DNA TGTGCCACCAGCAGAGTTGGGACAGGGGGCCTTGGCTACACCTTC. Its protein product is CATSRVGTGGLGYTF.

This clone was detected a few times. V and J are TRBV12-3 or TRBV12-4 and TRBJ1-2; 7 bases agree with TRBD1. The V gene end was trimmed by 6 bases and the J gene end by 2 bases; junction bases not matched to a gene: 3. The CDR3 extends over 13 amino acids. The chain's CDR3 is CASSQQGNYGYTF. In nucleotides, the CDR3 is TGTGCCAGCAGCCAACAGGGGAACTATGGCTACACCTTC.

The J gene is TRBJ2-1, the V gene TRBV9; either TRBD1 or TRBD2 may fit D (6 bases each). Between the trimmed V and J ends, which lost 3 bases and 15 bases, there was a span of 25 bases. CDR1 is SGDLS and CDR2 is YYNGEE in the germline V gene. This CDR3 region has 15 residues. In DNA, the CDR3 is TGTGCCAGCAGCGCCGAGGGGGGTACCAACGGAAGGCGGTTCTTC. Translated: CASSAEGGTNGRRFF.

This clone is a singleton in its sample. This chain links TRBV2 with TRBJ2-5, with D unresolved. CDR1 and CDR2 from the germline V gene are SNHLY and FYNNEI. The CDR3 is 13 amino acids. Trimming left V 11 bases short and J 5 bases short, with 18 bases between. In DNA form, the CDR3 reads TGTGCCGTTCGGGCAGATGTTAGCGAGACCCAGTACTTC. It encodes CAVRADVSETQYF.

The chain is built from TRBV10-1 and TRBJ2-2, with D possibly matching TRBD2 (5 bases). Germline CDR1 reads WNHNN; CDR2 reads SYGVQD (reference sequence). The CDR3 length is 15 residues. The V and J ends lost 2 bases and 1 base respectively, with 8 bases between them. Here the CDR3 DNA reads TGCGCCAGCAGTGAGGGAGGTGGGAACACCGGGGAGCTGTTTTTT. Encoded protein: CASSEGGGNTGELFF.

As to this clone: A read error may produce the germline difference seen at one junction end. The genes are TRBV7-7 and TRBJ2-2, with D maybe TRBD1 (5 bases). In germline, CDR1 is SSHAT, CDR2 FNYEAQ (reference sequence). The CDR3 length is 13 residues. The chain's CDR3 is CASSVQGSGELFF. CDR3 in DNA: TGTGCTAGCAGCGTGCAGGGTTCCGGGGAGCTGTTTTTT.

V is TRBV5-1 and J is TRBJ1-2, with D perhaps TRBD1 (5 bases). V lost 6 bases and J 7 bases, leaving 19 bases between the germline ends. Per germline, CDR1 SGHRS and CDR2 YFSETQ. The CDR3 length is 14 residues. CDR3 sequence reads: CASTGMPGIGGYTF. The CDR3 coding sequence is TGCGCCAGCACAGGGATGCCGGGGATAGGTGGCTACACCTTC. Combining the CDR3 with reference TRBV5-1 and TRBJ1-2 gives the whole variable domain KAGVTQTPRYLIKTRGQQVTLSCSPISGHRSVSWYQQTPGQGLQFLFEYFSETQRNKGNFPGRFSGRQFSNSRSEMNVSTLELGDSALYLCASTGMPGIGGYTFGSGTRLTVV.

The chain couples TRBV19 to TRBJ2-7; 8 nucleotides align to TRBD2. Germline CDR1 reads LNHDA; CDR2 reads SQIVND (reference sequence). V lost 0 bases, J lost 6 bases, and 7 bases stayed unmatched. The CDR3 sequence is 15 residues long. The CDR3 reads CASSIESGSRLEQYF. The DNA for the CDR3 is TGTGCCAGTAGTATAGAAAGCGGGAGCCGTCTCGAGCAGTACTTC.

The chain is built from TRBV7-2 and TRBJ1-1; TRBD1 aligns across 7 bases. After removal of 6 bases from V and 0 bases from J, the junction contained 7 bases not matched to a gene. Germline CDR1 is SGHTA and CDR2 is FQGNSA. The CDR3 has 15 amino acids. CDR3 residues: CASRPRTGVNTEAFF. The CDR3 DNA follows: TGTGCCAGCAGACCTCGGACAGGCGTGAACACTGAAGCTTTCTTT. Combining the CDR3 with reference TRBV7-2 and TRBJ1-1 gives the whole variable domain GAGVSQSPSNKVTEKGKDVELRCDPISGHTALYWYRQSLGQGLEFLIYFQGNSAPDKSGLPSDRFSAERTGGSVSTLTIQRTQQEDSAVYLCASRPRTGVNTEAFFGQGTRLTVV.

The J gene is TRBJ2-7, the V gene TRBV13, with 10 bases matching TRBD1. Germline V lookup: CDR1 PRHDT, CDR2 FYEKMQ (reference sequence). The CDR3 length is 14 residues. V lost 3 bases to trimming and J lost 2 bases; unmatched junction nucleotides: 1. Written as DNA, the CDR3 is TGTGCCAGCAGCTTCGGGACAGGGGCCTACGAGCAGTACTTC. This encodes CASSFGTGAYEQYF.

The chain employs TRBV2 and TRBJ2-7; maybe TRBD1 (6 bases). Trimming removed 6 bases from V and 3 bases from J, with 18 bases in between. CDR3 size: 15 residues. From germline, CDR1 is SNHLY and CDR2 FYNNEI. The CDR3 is CASSARGVGFYEQYF. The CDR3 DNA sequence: TGTGCCAGCAGCGCCAGGGGTGTTGGTTTCTACGAGCAGTACTTC.

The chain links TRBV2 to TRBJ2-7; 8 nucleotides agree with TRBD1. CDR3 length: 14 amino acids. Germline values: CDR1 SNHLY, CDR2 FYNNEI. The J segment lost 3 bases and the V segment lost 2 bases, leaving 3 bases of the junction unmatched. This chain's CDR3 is CASSEQGASYEQYF. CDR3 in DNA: TGTGCCAGCAGTGAACAGGGGGCAAGCTACGAGCAGTACTTC.

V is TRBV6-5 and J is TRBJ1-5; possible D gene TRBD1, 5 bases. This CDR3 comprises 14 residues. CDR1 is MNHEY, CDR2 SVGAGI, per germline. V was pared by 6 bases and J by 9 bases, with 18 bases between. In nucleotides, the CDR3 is TGTGCCAGCAGAGAGGGACCGGTCGAATCGCCCCAGCATTTT. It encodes CASREGPVESPQHF.

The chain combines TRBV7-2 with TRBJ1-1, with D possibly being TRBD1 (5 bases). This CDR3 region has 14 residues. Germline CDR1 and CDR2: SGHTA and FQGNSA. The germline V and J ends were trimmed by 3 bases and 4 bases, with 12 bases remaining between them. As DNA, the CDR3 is TGTGCCAGCAGCTTTTCATGGGGGACCACTGAAGCTTTCTTT. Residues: CASSFSWGTTEAFF.

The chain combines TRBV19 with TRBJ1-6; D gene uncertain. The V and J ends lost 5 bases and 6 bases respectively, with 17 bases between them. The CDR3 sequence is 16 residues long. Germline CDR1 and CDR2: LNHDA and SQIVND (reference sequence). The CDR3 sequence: CASSEAFEVANSPLHF. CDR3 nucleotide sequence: TGTGCCAGTAGTGAGGCTTTCGAGGTCGCTAATTCACCCCTCCACTTT.

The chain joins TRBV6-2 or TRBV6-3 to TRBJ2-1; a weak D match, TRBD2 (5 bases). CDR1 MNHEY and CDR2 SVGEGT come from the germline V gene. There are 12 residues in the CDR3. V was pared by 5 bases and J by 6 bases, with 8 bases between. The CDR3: CASSLTSNEQFF. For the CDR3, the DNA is TGTGCCAGCAGTCTCACTAGCAATGAGCAGTTCTTC.

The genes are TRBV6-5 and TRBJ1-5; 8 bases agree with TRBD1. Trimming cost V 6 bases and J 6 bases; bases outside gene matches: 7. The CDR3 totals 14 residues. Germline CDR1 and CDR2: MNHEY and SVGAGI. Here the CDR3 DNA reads TGTGCCAGCAGGGACAGGGCGGTGGGTCAGCCCCAGCATTTT. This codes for CASRDRAVGQPQHF.

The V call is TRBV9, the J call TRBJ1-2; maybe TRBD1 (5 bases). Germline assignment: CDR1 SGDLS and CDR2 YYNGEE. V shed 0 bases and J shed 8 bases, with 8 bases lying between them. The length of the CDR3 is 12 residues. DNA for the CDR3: TGTGCCAGCAGCGTAGCCGGGGGAGGCTACACCTTC. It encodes CASSVAGGGYTF.

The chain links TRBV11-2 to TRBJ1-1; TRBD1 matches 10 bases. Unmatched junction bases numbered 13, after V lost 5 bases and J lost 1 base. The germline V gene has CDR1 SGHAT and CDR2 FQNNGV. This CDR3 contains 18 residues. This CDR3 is CASSGWDRGLSWNTEAFF. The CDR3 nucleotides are TGTGCCAGCAGCGGATGGGACAGGGGCCTCTCCTGGAACACTGAAGCTTTCTTT.